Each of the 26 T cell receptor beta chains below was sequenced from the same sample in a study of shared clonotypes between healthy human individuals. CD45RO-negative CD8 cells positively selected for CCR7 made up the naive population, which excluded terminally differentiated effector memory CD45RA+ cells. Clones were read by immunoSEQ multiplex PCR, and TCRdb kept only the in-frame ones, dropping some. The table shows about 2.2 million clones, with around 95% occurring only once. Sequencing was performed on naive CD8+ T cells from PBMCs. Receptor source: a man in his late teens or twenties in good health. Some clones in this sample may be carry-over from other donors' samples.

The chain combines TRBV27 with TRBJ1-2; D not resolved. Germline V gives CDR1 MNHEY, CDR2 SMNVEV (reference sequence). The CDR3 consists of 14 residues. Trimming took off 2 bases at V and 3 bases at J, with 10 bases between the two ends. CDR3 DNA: TGTGCCAGCAGTTTAAACGTCGGCTACTATGGCTACACCTTC. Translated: CASSLNVGYYGYTF.

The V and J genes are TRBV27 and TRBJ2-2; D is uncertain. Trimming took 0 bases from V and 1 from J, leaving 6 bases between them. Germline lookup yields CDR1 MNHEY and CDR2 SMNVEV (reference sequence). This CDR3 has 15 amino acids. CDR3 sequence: CASSLSPVNTGELFF. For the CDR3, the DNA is TGTGCCAGCAGTTTATCGCCAGTGAACACCGGGGAGCTGTTTTTT.

The CDR3 region is CASSSSGPIEDTQYF. In DNA form, the CDR3 reads TGTGCCAGCAGTTCTTCAGGGCCTATTGAAGATACGCAGTATTTT. The gene calls are TRBV6-5 and TRBJ2-3; D possibly corresponds to TRBD1 (5 bases). Trimming stripped 4 bases from V and 5 bases from J, with 16 bases between. Germline V gene data show CDR1 as MNHEY and CDR2 as SVGAGI. The CDR3 is made up of 15 amino acids.

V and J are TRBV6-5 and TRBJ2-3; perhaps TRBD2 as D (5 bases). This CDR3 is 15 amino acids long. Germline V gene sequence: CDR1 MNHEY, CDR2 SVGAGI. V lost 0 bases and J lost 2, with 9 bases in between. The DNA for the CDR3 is TGTGCCAGCAGTTACTCTGCTCGGGACACAGATACGCAGTATTTT. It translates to CASSYSARDTDTQYF.

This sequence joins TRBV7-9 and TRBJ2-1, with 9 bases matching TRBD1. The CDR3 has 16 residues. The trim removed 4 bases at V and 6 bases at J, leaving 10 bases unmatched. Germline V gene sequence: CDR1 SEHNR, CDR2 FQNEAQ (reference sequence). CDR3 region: CASSSTGTGFGNEQFF. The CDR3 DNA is TGTGCCAGCAGCTCTACCGGGACAGGGTTTGGCAATGAGCAGTTCTTC.

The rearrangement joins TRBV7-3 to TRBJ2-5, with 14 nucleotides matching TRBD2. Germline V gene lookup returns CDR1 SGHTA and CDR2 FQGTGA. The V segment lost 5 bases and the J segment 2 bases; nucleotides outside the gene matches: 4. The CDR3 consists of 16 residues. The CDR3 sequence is CASSPRLAGGQETQYF. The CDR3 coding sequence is TGTGCCAGCAGCCCAAGACTAGCGGGAGGGCAAGAGACCCAGTACTTC. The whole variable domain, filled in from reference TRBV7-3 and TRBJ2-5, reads GAGVSQTPSNKVTEKGKYVELRCDPISGHTALYWYRQSLGQGPEFLIYFQGTGAADDSGLPNDRFFAVRPEGSVSTLKIQRTERGDSAVYLCASSPRLAGGQETQYFGPGTRLLVL.

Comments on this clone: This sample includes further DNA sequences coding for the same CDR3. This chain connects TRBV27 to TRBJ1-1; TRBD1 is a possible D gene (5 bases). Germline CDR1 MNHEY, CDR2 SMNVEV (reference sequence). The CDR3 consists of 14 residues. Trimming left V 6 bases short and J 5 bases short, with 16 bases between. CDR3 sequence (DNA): TGTGCCAGCAGCCTCCTCGGGGCTGGGACTGAAGCTTTCTTT. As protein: CASSLLGAGTEAFF.

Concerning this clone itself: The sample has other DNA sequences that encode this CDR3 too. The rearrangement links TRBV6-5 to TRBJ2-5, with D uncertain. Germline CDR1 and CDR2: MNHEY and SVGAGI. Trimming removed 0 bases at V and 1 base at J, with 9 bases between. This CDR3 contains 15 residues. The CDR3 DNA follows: TGTGCCAGCAGTTACTCAGGCCGGATCCAAGAGACCCAGTACTTC. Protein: CASSYSGRIQETQYF.

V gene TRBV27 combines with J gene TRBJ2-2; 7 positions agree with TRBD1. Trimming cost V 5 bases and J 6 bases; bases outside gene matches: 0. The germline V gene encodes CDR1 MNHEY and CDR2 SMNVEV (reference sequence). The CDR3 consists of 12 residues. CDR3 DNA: TGTGCCAGCAGTCAGGGGGCCGGGGAGCTGTTTTTT. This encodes CASSQGAGELFF.

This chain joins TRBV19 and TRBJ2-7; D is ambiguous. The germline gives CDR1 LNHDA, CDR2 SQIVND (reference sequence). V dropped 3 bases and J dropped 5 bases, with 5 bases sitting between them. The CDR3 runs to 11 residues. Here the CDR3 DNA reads TGTGCCAGTAGTATCTCTGACGAGCAGTACTTC. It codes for CASSISDEQYF.

The CDR3, as DNA: TGTGCCAGCAGTTTAATGGATGAGCAGTTCTTC. As protein: CASSLMDEQFF. This chain joins TRBV27 and TRBJ2-1; D not resolved. This CDR3 is 11 amino acids long. The V and J ends lost 2 bases and 8 bases respectively, with 4 bases between them. Germline V gene sequence: CDR1 MNHEY, CDR2 SMNVEV (reference sequence).

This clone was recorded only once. The CDR3 loop is CAISRGAYEQYF. CDR3 sequence (DNA): TGTGCCATCAGCCGGGGGGCCTACGAGCAGTACTTC. The chain couples TRBV10-3 to TRBJ2-7; 7 nucleotides agree with TRBD2. The V and J ends lost 6 bases and 2 bases, in that order; junction bases with no gene match: 1. The CDR3 loop spans 12 amino acids. Germline CDR1 reads ENHRY; CDR2 reads SYGVKD.

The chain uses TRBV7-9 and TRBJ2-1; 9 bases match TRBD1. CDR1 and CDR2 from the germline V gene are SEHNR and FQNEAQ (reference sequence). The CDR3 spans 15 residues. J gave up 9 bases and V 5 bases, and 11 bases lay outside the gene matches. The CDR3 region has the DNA TGTGCCAGCAGCCCTCCGGGGGACAGGGATATTGAGCAGTTCTTC. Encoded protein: CASSPPGDRDIEQFF. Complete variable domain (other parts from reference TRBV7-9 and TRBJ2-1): DTGVSQNPRHKITKRGQNVTFRCDPISEHNRLYWYRQTLGQGPEFLTYFQNEAQLEKSRLLSDRFSAERPKGSFSTLEIQRTEQGDSAMYLCASSPPGDRDIEQFFGPGTRLTVL.

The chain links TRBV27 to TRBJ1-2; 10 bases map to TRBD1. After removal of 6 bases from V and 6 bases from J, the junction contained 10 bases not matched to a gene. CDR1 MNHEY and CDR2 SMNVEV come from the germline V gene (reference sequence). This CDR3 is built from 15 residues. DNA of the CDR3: TGTGCCAGCAGCCAAAGGACAGGGGGAACTCATGGCTACACCTTC. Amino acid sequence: CASSQRTGGTHGYTF.

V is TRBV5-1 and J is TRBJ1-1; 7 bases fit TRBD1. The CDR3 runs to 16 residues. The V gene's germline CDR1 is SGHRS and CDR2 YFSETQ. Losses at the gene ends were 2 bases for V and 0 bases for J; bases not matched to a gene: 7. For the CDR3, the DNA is TGCGCCAGCAGCTTTGGCAGGGGGATTATGAACACTGAAGCTTTCTTT. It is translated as CASSFGRGIMNTEAFF.

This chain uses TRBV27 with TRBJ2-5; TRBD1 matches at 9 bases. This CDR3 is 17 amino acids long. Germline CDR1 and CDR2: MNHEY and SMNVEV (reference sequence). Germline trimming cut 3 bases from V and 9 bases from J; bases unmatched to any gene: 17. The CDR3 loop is CASSFLHATGGPQAQYF. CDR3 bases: TGTGCCAGCAGTTTTCTACACGCGACAGGGGGTCCGCAGGCCCAGTACTTC.

The CDR3 reads CASSFHQGGWDQPQHF. DNA of the CDR3: TGTGCCAGCAGCTTTCACCAGGGAGGGTGGGATCAGCCCCAGCATTTT. V usage is TRBV11-2 and J usage is TRBJ1-5, with D possibly matching TRBD1 (5 bases). Trimming pared 3 bases from V and 5 bases from J, leaving 17 bases between. The length of the CDR3 is 16 residues. The germline gives CDR1 SGHAT, CDR2 FQNNGV. Together with reference TRBV11-2 and TRBJ1-5, the CDR3 gives the full variable domain: EAGVAQSPRYKIIEKRQSVAFWCNPISGHATLYWYQQILGQGPKLLIQFQNNGVVDDSQLPKDRFSAERLKGVDSTLKIQPAKLEDSAVYLCASSFHQGGWDQPQHFGDGTRLSIL.

CDR3 in amino acids: CASSRDCGDTGELFF. The CDR3 region has the DNA TGTGCCAGCAGCCGGGACTGCGGGGACACCGGGGAGCTGTTTTTT. V and J are TRBV21-1 and TRBJ2-2; the table gives TRBD2 as D, unverified against the DNA. TRBV21-1 is assigned pseudogene status. There are 15 residues in the CDR3.

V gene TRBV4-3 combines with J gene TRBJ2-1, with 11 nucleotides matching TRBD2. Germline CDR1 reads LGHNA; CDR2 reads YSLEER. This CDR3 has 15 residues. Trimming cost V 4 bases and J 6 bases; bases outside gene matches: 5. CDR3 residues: CASSPGTSGPNEQFF. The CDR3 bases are TGCGCCAGCAGCCCGGGGACTAGCGGACCCAATGAGCAGTTCTTC.

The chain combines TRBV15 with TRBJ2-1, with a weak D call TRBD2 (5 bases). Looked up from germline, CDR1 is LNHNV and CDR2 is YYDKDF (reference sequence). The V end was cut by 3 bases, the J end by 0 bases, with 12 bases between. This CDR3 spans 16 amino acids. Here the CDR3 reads CATSSVATSSYNEQFF. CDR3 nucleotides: TGTGCCACCAGCAGTGTAGCTACTAGCTCCTACAATGAGCAGTTCTTC.

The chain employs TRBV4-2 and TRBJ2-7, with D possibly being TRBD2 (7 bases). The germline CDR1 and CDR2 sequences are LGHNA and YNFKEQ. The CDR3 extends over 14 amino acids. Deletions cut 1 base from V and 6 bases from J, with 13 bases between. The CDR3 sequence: CASSQANREGEQYF. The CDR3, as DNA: TGTGCCAGCAGCCAAGCTAACAGGGAGGGCGAGCAGTACTTC.

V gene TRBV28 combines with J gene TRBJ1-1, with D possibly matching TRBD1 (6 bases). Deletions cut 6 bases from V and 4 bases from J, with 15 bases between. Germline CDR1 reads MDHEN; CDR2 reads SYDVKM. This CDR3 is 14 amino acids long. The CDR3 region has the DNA TGTGCCAGCAGATCAGGACAGTTGTTCACTGAAGCTTTCTTT. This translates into CASRSGQLFTEAFF.

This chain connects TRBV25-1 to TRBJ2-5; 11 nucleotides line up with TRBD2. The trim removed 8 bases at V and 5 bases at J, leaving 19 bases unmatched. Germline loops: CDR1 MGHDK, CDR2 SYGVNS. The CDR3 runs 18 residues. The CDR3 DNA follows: TGTGCCAGCGTCCTTCGTTCGAGTCTAGCGGGAGGTCGGGAGACCCAGTACTTC. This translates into CASVLRSSLAGGRETQYF.

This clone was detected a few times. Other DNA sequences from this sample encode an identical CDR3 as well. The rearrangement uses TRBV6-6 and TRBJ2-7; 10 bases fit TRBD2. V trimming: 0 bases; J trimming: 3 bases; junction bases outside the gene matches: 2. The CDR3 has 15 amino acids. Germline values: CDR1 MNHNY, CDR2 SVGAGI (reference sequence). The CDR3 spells CASSYSPSGSYEQYF. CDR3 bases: TGTGCCAGCAGTTACTCCCCTAGCGGGAGCTACGAGCAGTACTTC.

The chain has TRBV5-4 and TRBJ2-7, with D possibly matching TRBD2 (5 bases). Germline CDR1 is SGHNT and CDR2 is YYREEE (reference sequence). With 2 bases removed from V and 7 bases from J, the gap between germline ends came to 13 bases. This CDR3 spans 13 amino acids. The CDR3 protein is CASSFWGTGEQYF. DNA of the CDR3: TGTGCCAGCAGCTTCTGGGGTACGGGAGAGCAGTACTTC.

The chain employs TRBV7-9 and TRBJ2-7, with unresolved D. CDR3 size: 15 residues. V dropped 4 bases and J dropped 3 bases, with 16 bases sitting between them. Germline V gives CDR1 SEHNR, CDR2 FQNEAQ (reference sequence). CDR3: CASSSPANPYYEQYF. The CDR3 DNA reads TGTGCCAGCAGCTCCCCGGCGAACCCCTACTACGAGCAGTACTTC.